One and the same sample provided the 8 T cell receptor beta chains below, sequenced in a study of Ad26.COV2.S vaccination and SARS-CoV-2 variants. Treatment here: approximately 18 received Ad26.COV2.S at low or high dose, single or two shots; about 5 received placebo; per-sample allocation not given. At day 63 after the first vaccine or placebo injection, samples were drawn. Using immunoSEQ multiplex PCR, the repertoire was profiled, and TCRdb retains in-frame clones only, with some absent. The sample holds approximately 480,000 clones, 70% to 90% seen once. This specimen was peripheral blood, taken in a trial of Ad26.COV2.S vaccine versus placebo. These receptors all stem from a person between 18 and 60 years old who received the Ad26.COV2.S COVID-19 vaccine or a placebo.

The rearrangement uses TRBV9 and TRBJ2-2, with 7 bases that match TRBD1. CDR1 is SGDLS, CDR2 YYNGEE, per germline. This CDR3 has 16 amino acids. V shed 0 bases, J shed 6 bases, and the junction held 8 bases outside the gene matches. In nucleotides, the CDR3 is TGTGCCAGCAGCGTAGGAGACAGGGCCTCGGCCGGGGAGCTGTTTTTT. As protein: CASSVGDRASAGELFF.

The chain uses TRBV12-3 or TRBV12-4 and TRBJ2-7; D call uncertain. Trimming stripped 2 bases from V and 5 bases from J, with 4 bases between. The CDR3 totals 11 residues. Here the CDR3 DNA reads TGTGCCAGCAGTTTAAGGGACGAGCAGTACTTC. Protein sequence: CASSLRDEQYF.

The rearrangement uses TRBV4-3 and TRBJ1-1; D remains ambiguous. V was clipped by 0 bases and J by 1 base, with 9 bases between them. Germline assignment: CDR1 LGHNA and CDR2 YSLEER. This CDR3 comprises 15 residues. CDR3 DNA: TGCGCCAGCAGCCAAGAGCAGATCTCGAACACTGAAGCTTTCTTT. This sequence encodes CASSQEQISNTEAFF.

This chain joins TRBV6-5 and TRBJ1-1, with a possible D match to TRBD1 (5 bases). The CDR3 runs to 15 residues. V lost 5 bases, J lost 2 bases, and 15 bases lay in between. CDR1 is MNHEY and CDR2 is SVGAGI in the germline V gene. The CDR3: CASSRTSGRNTEAFF. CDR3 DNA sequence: TGTGCCAGCAGTAGAACGTCGGGACGTAACACTGAAGCTTTCTTT.

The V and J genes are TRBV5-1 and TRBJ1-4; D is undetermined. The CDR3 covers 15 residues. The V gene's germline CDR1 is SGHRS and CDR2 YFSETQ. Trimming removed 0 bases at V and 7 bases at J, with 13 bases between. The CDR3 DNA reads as TGCGCCAGCAGCTTGGGCCCGGGATTGGGTGAAAAACTGTTTTTT. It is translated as CASSLGPGLGEKLFF.

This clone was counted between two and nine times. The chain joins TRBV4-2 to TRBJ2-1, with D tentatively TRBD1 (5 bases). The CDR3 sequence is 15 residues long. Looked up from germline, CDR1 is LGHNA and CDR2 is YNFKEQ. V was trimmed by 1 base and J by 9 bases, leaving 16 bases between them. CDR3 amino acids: CASSQGPGPQGEQFF. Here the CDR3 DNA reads TGTGCCAGCAGCCAAGGACCCGGGCCCCAGGGTGAGCAGTTCTTC.

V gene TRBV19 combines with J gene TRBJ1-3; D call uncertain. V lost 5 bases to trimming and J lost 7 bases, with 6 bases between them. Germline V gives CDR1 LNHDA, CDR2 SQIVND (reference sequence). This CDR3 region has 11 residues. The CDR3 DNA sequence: TGTGCCAGTAGTTTTGGGAACACCATATATTTT. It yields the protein CASSFGNTIYF.

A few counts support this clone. CDR3 sequence: CASSDSSGNTIYF. The CDR3 nucleotides read TGTGCCAGCAGTGACAGCTCTGGAAACACCATATATTTT. The chain couples TRBV2 to TRBJ1-3, with D unclear. Germline CDR1 and CDR2: SNHLY and FYNNEI. Trimming took 3 bases from V and 0 from J, leaving 3 bases between them. The CDR3 spans 13 residues.